Described below is a single T cell receptor (beta chain) sequence and its context. TCRdb re-called the 5' RACE reads through MiXCR, storing one row per CDR3 protein. Of hundreds of thousands of distinct CDR3 sequences listed, about 15% are singletons. CDR3 length: 15 residues. Looked up from germline, CDR1 is SGHVS and CDR2 is FQNEAQ. With 1 base removed from V and 8 bases from J, the gap between germline ends came to 16 bases. This record belongs to a study of T-cell memory formation after mild COVID-19. The sequenced material came from PBMCs or a T cell subset sorted from them (not recorded which). This TCR came from a man between 18 and 29 years old who had mild COVID-19 (a few samples of this study predate the infection). Cell type and time point are not known. J is TRBJ2-3 and V is TRBV7-8; a possible D gene is TRBD2 (7 bases). DNA of the CDR3: TGTGCCAGCAGCTTAGTCGGCGGGGGCCCGGGTACGCAGTATTTT. Translation: CASSLVGGGPGTQYF.